This TCR beta chain is drawn from a study of beta chain features in type 1 diabetes. Cells sorted by CD45RO/CCR7/CD25/CD127/CD95/CD27 comprised CD4+ naive, central memory, regulatory and stem cell-like memory cells. CDR3 length equals 12 residues. Germline lookup yields CDR1 GTSNPN and CDR2 SVGIG (reference sequence). cDNA synthesis used the whole RNA isolate, giving expressed TCRB sequences. Sequencing used immunoSEQ multiplex PCR; TCRdb keeps in-frame clones, though not all of them. The sample contains 200,000 to 250,000 clones, 25% to 30% of which appear only once. This clone was seen a handful of times. The junction and the germline gene differ at one end; a read error may be behind it.

The source material was central memory CD4+ T cells from blood. The receptor comes from a man between 25 and 39 years old in good health. The J gene is TRBJ2-2, the V gene TRBV30, with D possibly being TRBD2 (5 bases). The CDR3 region is CAGSVRGGELFF. Here the CDR3 DNA reads TGTGCCGGGAGTGTACGGGGCGGGGAGCTGTTTTTT.